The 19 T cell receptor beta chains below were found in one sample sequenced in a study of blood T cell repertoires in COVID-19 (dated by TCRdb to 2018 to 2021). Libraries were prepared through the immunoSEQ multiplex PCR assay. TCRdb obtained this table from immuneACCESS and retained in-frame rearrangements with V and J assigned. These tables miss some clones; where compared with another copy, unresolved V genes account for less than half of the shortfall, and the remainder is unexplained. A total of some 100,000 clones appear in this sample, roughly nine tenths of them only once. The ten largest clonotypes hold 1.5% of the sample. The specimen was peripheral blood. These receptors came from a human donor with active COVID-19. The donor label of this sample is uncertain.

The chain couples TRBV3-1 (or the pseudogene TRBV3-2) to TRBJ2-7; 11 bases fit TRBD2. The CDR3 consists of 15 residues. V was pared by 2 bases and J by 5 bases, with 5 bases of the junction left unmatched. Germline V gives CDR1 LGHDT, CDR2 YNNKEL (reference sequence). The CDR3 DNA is TGTGCCAGCAGCCAATACGGGACTAGCGGCCACGAGCAGTACTTC. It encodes CASSQYGTSGHEQYF.

The CDR3 DNA follows: TGTGCCAGCAGAGCCAAAGGGACACCTAACACCGGGGAGCTGTTTTTT. It codes for CASRAKGTPNTGELFF. V gene TRBV7-9 combines with J gene TRBJ2-2; maybe TRBD1 (6 bases). Trimming stripped 6 bases from V and 2 bases from J, with 16 bases between. The germline gives CDR1 SEHNR, CDR2 FQNEAQ (reference sequence). This CDR3 spans 16 amino acids.

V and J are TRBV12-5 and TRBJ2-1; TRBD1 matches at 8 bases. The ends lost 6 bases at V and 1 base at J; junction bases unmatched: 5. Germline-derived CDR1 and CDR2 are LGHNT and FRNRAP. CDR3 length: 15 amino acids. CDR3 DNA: TGTGCTAGTGGCCATGGACAGGGATCCTACAATGAGCAGTTCTTC. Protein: CASGHGQGSYNEQFF.

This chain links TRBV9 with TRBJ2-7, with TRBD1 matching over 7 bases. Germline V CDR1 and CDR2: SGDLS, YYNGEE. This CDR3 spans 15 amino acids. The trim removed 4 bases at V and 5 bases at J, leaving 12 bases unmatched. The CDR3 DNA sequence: TGTGCCAGCAGCACAAACACAGGGGTTCTCGACGAGCAGTACTTC. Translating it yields CASSTNTGVLDEQYF.

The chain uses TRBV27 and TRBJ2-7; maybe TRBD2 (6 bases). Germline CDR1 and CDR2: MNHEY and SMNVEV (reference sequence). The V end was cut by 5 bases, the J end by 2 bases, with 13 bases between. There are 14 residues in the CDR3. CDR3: CASSGLGEAYEQYF. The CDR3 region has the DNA TGTGCCAGCAGTGGCTTGGGGGAGGCCTACGAGCAGTACTTC.

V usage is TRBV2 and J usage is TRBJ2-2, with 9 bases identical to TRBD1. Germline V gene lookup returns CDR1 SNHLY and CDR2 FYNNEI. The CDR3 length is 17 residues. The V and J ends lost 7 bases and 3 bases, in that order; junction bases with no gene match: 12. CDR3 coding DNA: TGTGCCAGCAAACAGGGGGCGCGGGGGCGGGACACCGGGGAGCTGTTTTTT. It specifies CASKQGARGRDTGELFF.

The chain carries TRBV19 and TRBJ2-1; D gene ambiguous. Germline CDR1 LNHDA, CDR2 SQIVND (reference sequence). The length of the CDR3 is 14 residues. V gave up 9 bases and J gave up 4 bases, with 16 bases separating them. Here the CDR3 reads CASGSPLEYNEQFF. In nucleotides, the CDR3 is TGTGCCAGCGGGTCCCCGCTGGAGTACAATGAGCAGTTCTTC.

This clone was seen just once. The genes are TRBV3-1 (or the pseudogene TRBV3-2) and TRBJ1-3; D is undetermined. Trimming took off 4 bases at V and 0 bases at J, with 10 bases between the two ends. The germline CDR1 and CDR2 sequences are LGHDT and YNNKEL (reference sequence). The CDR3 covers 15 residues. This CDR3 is CASSLSKSSGNTIYF. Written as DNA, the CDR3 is TGTGCCAGCAGCCTGTCAAAGAGCTCTGGAAACACCATATATTTT.

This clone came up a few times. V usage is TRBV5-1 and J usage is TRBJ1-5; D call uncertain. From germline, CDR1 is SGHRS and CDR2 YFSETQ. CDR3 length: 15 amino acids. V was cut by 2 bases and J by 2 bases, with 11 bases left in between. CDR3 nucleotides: TGCGCCAGCAGCTTATTTTCCGGGGGCAATCAGCCCCAGCATTTT. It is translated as CASSLFSGGNQPQHF.

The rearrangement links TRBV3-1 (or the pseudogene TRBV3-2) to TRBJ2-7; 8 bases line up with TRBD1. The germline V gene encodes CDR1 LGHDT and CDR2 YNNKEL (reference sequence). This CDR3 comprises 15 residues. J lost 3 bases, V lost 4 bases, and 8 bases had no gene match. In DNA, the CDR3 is TGTGCCAGCAGCCCAGAACCGGGACAGGTCTACGAGCAGTACTTC. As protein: CASSPEPGQVYEQYF.

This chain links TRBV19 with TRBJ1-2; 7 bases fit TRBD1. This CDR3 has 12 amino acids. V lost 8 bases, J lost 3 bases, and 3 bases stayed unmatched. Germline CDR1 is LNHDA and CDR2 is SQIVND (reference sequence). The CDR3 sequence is CASRTGDYGYTF. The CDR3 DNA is TGTGCCAGTCGGACAGGCGACTATGGCTACACCTTC.

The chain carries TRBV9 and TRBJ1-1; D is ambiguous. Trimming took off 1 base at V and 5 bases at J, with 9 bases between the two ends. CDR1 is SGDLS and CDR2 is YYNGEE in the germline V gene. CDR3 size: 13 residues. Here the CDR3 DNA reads TGTGCCAGCAGCGTAATGGCGGAAACTGAAGCTTTCTTT. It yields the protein CASSVMAETEAFF. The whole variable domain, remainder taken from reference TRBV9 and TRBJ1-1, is DSGVTQTPKHLITATGQRVTLRCSPRSGDLSVYWYQQSLDQGLQFLIQYYNGEERAKGNILERFSAQQFPDLHSELNLSSLELGDSALYFCASSVMAETEAFFGQGTRLTVV.

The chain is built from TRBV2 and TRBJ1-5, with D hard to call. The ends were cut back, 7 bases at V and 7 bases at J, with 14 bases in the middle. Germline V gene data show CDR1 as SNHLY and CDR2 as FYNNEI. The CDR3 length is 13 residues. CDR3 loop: CASTYGMGQPQHF. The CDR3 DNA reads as TGTGCCAGCACTTATGGAATGGGCCAGCCCCAGCATTTT.

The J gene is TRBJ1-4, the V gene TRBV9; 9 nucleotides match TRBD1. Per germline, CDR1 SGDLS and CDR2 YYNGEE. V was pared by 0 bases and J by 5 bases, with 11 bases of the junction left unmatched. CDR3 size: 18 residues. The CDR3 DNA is TGTGCCAGCAGCGTAGGGAGACGACAGGGGGAACTGAATGAAAAACTGTTTTTT. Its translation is CASSVGRRQGELNEKLFF.

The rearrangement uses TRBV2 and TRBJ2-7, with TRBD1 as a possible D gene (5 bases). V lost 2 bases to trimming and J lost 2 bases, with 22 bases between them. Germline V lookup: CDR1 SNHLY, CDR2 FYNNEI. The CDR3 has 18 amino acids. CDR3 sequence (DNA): TGTGCCAGCAGTGAAATTTGGGGCCAGCAGTCCCCCACCTACGAGCAGTACTTC. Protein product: CASSEIWGQQSPTYEQYF.

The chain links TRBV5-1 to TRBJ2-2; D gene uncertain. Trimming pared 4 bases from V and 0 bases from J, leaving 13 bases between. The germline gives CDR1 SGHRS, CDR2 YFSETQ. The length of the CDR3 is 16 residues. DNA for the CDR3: TGCGCCAGCAGCCCGAACCGCGGATCGAACACCGGGGAGCTGTTTTTT. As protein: CASSPNRGSNTGELFF.

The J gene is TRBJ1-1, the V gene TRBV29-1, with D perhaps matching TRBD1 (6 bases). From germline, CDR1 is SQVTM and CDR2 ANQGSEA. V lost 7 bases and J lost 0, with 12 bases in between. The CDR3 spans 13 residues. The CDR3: CSASGHLNTEAFF. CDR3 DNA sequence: TGCAGCGCCTCGGGACATTTGAACACTGAAGCTTTCTTT.

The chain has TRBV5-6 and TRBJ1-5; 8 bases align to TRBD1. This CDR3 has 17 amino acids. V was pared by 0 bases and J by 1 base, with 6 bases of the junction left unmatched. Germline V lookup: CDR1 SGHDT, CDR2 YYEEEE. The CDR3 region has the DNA TGTGCCAGCAGCTTGGGGCCAGGGGGCTGGAGCAATCAGCCCCAGCATTTT. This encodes CASSLGPGGWSNQPQHF.

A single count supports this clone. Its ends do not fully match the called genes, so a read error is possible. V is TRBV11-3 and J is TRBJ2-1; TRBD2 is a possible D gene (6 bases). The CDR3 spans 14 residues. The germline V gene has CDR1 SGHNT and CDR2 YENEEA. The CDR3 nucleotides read TGTGCCAGCGCCGACAGTGCGGGATACAACGAGCAGTTCTTC. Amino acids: CASADSAGYNEQFF.